Listed here is a single T cell receptor (beta chain). Its specificity is not known. Generation of TCR beta cDNA was performed by 5'RACE template switching incorporating UMIs. TCRdb processed the 5' RACE reads again and assigns one entry to each CDR3 protein, with no DNA. The sample's table shows some 460,000 distinct CDR3 sequences. The CDR3 is 13 residues long. Looked up from germline, CDR1 is LNHDA and CDR2 is SQIVND (reference sequence). This record belongs to a study of T cells expressing NK-cell markers. The overall study: According to the study, TCR beta repertoires originated from sorted CD3+CD56+NKG2C+, CD3+CD56+NKG2C- and CD3+CD56-NKG2C+ T cells. Study-wide points: NKG2C+ dominant clonotype frequencies in roughly six donors were roughly 1.0-7.0% of CD8+ T cells.

This clonotype was obtained from a woman aged 45-59 years in good health. Input material: blood T cells: a sorted CD56 or NKG2C T cell subset, CD4+ or CD8+ T cells, or bulk PBMC T cells (not recorded which). This sequence joins TRBV19 and TRBJ1-2. CDR3: CASCLRANYGYTF.